This entry describes one T cell receptor (beta chain). Its antigen is still unknown. No base quality values were provided; no much bigger clone lies one nucleotide off. Library method: the immunoSEQ multiplex PCR assay. For the multiplex PCR, a mixture combining 60 forward primers for TCR Vbeta segments and 13 reverse primers for TCR Jbeta segments was used. The CDR3 region of rearranged TCR beta genes was amplified from genomic DNA by a multiplex PCR assay. The amplified TCR beta libraries were sequenced on the Illumina HiSeq System as 87-base-pair reads. In the source study's methods: Across the 600 to 700 repertoires, a later analysis counted 80 million or so unique TCR beta chains, some 11 million of which were shared by at least two donors. To remove PCR and sequencing errors, raw reads were error-corrected and collapsed into unique sequences using a nearest-neighbor algorithm that merged closely related sequences. V, D and J gene segments were assigned by aligning CDR3 sequences to IMGT reference sequences. For a sequence to be retained, a match of at least six nucleotides to both a V gene segment and a J gene segment was required. A rearrangement was called productive if the CDR3 had no stop codons and remained in frame with V and J, and every other rearrangement was called non-productive. CDR3 was defined according to IMGT convention as the region running from the second conserved V-encoded cysteine to the conserved J-encoded phenylalanine. The earlier analysis of more than 450 of the donors excluded sequences that lacked an unambiguous match to a single V gene segment. An earlier analysis of approximately 590 of the donors classified V segments as functional when productive rearrangements were above 56.7% and as segregating when the standard deviation between donors was above 5%. A statistical classification framework was built for diagnosing cytomegalovirus status from the catalog of TCR beta chain sequences. In a later analysis, TCR nucleotide sequences were compared against IMGT/GENE-DB human TR gene sequences so that V and J genes could be assigned. A later analysis assigned CDR3 sequences and most-parsimonious VDJ recombination scenarios with the TCRdist pipeline. In a later analysis, every TCR beta chain was defined by the combination of its CDR3 amino acid sequence and its V-gene family, and reads without a unique V-gene family were dropped. To address suspected cross-contamination and a sequencing artifact, a later analysis removed approximately 600 highly shared, low-generation-probability nucleotide sequences. A later analysis calculated a clonal expansion index for each public chain from normalized within-repertoire ranks of inferred template counts. Generation probabilities in a later analysis came from a VDJ recombination model fitted to out-of-frame rearrangements, and those results were checked against IGoR. Hypergeometric tests were used in a later analysis to score TCR-TCR, TCR-HLA and TCR-CMV co-occurrence, with a repertoire-size bias correction applied to the TCR pairs. To estimate false discovery rates, a later analysis permuted the HLA or CMV assignments 20 times. In a later analysis, co-occurring TCRs were grouped using DBSCAN, and TCRdist sequence similarity was added for clustering within HLA-allele-positive subsets. Co-occurrence clustering excluded repertoires with fewer than 30,000 or more than 120,000 public chains, plus five with anomalous nucleotide sharing. TCRdb took this table from immuneACCESS and kept in-frame rearrangements with V and J called. Such tables lack part of the clones; where checked against another copy, unresolved V genes explain under half of the gap, and the rest is unexplained. D and trimming were read from the DNA, whereas the V and J calls and clone size are those reported in that table. The sample records approximately 61,000 clones, around 80% of which are singletons. The top ten constitute roughly 51% of the sample.

The record originates from a study of cytomegalovirus exposure and HLA in healthy donors (TCRdb year 2017). Context from the whole study: An earlier analysis of several hundred of the donors reported around 280 Gb of sequence data and 117 million unique TCR beta sequences obtained from some 200 million T cells. Approximately 310 gigabases of sequencing data and tens of millions of unique TCR sequences were included in an early release covering roughly 600 HLA-typed donors. Of the 300 to 450 genotyped donors, 65% to 90% were placed in the genetic ancestry cluster associated with self-reported Caucasian donors. The study aimed to test whether signatures of past pathogen exposure could be identified by cataloging public T cell receptors. The study used immunosequencing to profile the T cell repertoires of 670 or so subjects and linked those repertoires to cytomegalovirus serostatus. In addition to the first cohort of about 650 subjects, a separate validation cohort of about 120 different subjects was used. To predict cytomegalovirus infection status, the study combined high-throughput TCR immunosequencing, statistical association of individual TCRs with disease status, and machine learning. In a later analysis, previously published TCR beta repertoires from roughly 710 donors were re-analyzed and high-resolution HLA genotyping was added so that TCR occurrence patterns could be studied. In the later analysis, no new phenotypic data were used to find candidate immune exposures; instead, reliance was placed on TCR beta sequences and their occurrence across donors. To decide whether each TCR beta V gene segment behaved as functional or pseudogenic, an earlier analysis of some 540 of the donors relied on high-throughput TCR beta sequencing. Donor age, sex, ethnicity and CMV serostatus were compiled alongside the repertoire data. A later genetic analysis took genome-wide SNP genotypes for about three fifths of the roughly 670 donors and used that subset as a discovery cohort. Every discovery cohort repertoire had been produced on one sequencing platform. Both class I and class II loci were covered by HLA typing, at four-digit resolution. The number of donors typed differed by locus, with about 629-630 for A, B, C, DRB1 and DQB1, roughly 520 for DQA1, 606 for DPA1, and 450 to 480 for DPB1. Because of strong linkage in the cohort, a few DR-DQ haplotypes were treated as single units for association and clustering. Among over 350 genotyped donors of the cohort, an average of 235,054 unique TCR beta nucleotide sequences were sequenced per donor, about a sixth of them non-productive. The full study reports these points: Some IMGT-functional V segments, including TRBV6-2 and TRBV6-3, could not be distinguished by the 87-base-pair reads and were therefore excluded. According to a later analysis, TCR association rates differed among HLA loci, with DRB1 alleles showing the most associated TCRs and HLA-C alleles showing the fewest. Because counts were too low, roughly 16 rarely observed V segments, including chromosome 9 orphons, were excluded from the earlier analysis of roughly 580 of the donors. A further reported finding was that TCR beta sequences accurately predicted the HLA-A and HLA-B alleles for most subjects in the first cohort. Correlated functional status among segregating V segments might reflect linkage disequilibrium, but an unknown experimental factor could not be ruled out. Because some donors lacked HLA typing at each locus, the association tests relied only on the typed subset. In a later analysis, about 17,000 TCR beta sequences were associated with specific HLA alleles at a false discovery rate of 0.05. Only TCR beta chains were sequenced in this cohort, and the absence of alpha or paired-chain data limited detectable features. Compared with the approximately 720-donor mean, donors in an Asian-associated ancestry cluster had fewer N-insertions in productive TCRs, according to a later genetic analysis. Strong co-occurrence of HLA alleles, especially DR and DQ, made assigning TCR associations to individual alleles difficult. CMV serostatus was the only immune exposure information available for the cohort. V-gene and J-gene trimming of TCR beta chains was associated with a missense DCLRE1C variant in a later genetic analysis, and the association was replicated in an independent cohort. A later analysis found that HLA-associated TCR beta chains were more clonally expanded and had lower generation probabilities than equally common non-associated chains. Sequencing depth was assumed to be roughly uniform across donors in the presence/absence analyses, though that assumption may not hold. A few of the identified cytomegalovirus-associated TCR beta chains were confirmed in vitro to be specific for cytomegalovirus antigens. In a later analysis, several top co-occurrence clusters were reported to appear linked to parvovirus B19, influenza, CMV and Epstein-Barr virus. A group of highly shared sequence variants was considered likely to be a technical artifact of the sequencing pipeline. In a later analysis, most CMV-associated TCR beta chains were found to appear HLA-restricted, with HLA associations seemingly driven largely by CMV exposure. In an earlier analysis of some 500 of the donors, most TCR beta V segments appeared in productive rearrangements about 87% or about 30% of the time, broadly matching IMGT annotations. The authors suggested that the approach could potentially be extended to other disease states and immunological phenotypes. Across donors, most TCR sequences were observed very rarely, whereas some public TCRs were present in many individuals. The classifier was reported to diagnose cytomegalovirus status with high specificity and sensitivity in both the original cohort and the validation cohort. The study gave a list of 150 to 200 TCR beta chains associated with cytomegalovirus.

The cohort comprised approximately 700 healthy bone marrow donors. All cohort members were sampled while nominally healthy, although unrecorded immune exposures were likely present. The donor tested CMV seropositive and was one of the 289 seropositive cohort members. Each donor provided a peripheral blood sample, and peripheral blood mononuclear cells were used for TCR beta sequencing. The Qiagen DNeasy Blood Extraction Kit was used to extract genomic DNA from the blood cell samples. Inclusive of the bounding cysteine and phenylalanine, the CDR3 is 13 residues long. The CDR3 DNA has 39 bases and is translated from base 1. CDR1 and CDR2, looked up from the germline V gene (reference sequence), are MNHEY and SMNVEV. The trim is 3 bases for V and 15 bases for J, with a gap of 18 bases between the germline ends.

Sequencing was done on a sample of PBMCs. The rearrangement joined TRBV27 to TRBJ2-1; no confident D gene assignment can be made. The receptor was isolated from a man between 45 and 60 years old in good health and CMV-seropositive. CDR3 protein: CASSLRFAGAPFF. The DNA sequence is given as TGTGCCAGCAGTTTGAGGTTCGCTGGTGCACCGTTCTTC.